The source of this T cell receptor (beta chain) is a study of T cells in Graves' hyperthyroidism and ophthalmopathy. About the research overall: Pretreatment peripheral blood was obtained at initial diagnosis. Findings and caveats of the study: Researchers found most expanded thyroid clonotypes above 0.001 in blood as well. Ophthalmopathy was predicted by the model a median of approximately 6 months ahead of onset.

This clonotype was picked up many times. Its antigen is currently unknown. The germline V and J ends were trimmed by 1 base and 2 bases, with 10 bases remaining between them. The CDR3 has 14 amino acids. Germline CDR1 SGHRS, CDR2 YFSETQ. TCR beta CDR3 region amplification was performed from RNA transcripts. In the first-round RT-PCR of the TCR CDR3, the HTBI primer set was used. Via MiXCR, TCRdb re-called the multiplex PCR reads, giving one row per CDR3 protein. This table holds roughly 290,000 distinct CDR3 sequences, roughly 15% found once. PBMCs were sourced from over 8.5 ml fresh peripheral blood. The chain recombines TRBV5-1 with TRBJ2-7; maybe TRBD1 (5 bases). This receptor was obtained from a woman between 40 and 50 years old with Graves' hyperthyroidism. Sequencing was carried out using blood. CDR3 DNA sequence: TGCGCCAGCAGCTTGACAGGTACCACCTACGAGCAGTACTTC. It translates to CASSLTGTTYEQYF.